The 16 T cell receptor beta chains presented below share a single source sample, sequenced in a study of T cell responses to AZD1222 COVID-19 vaccine. TCRdb's table, derived via immunoSEQ multiplex PCR, lists solely in-frame clones and lacks some. The sample yields 56,000 or so clones, over 75% seen once. The specimen comprised peripheral blood, sampled on day 0 of AZD1222 vaccination. The receptor set was obtained from an adult in good health.

The V and J genes are TRBV6-6 and TRBJ2-2; D is undetermined. Trimming removed 6 bases at V and 2 bases at J, with 4 bases between. The CDR3 extends over 12 amino acids. CDR1 and CDR2 from the germline V gene are MNHNY and SVGAGI (reference sequence). The DNA for the CDR3 is TGTGCCAGCAGCCGAAACACCGGGGAGCTGTTTTTT. It codes for CASSRNTGELFF.

The rearrangement uses TRBV24-1 and TRBJ2-4; no clear D gene. Trimming took 4 bases from V and 6 from J, leaving 9 bases between them. The CDR3 length is 13 residues. CDR1 and CDR2 from the germline V gene are KGHDR and SFDVKD. DNA for the CDR3: TGTGCCACCAGTGAGAACACGGCAAACATTCAGTACTTC. This encodes CATSENTANIQYF.

J is TRBJ1-2 and V is TRBV7-9; D not resolved. The V end was cut by 1 base, the J end by 4 bases, with 22 bases between. The germline V gene encodes CDR1 SEHNR and CDR2 FQNEAQ (reference sequence). This CDR3 spans 18 amino acids. CDR3 coding DNA: TGTGCCAGCAGCTTAGACGAACCCGTAGGAGTCCTAGGCTATGGCTACACCTTC. Translation gives CASSLDEPVGVLGYGYTF.

This chain connects TRBV5-1 to TRBJ1-1; D not resolved. The CDR3 is made up of 16 amino acids. Trimming stripped 4 bases from V and 0 bases from J, with 16 bases between. Germline loops: CDR1 SGHRS, CDR2 YFSETQ. The CDR3 here is CASSGNPTGLNTEAFF. For the CDR3, the DNA is TGCGCCAGCAGCGGTAACCCCACGGGTCTGAACACTGAAGCTTTCTTT.

This rearrangement joins TRBV30 to TRBJ1-1; possibly TRBD1 for D (6 bases). Trimming pared 7 bases from V and 5 bases from J, leaving 11 bases between. CDR1 GTSNPN and CDR2 SVGIG come from the germline V gene (reference sequence). The CDR3 sequence is 11 residues long. The CDR3 here is CALQGFTEAFF. CDR3 nucleotides: TGTGCCTTACAGGGATTTACTGAAGCTTTCTTT. The whole variable domain, remainder taken from reference TRBV30 and TRBJ1-1, is SQTIHQWPATLVQPVGSPLSLECTVEGTSNPNLYWYRQAAGRGLQLLFYSVGIGQISSEVPQNLSASRPQDRQFILSSKKLLLSDSGFYLCALQGFTEAFFGQGTRLTVV.

This sequence joins TRBV6-4 and TRBJ1-4; 7 nucleotides align to TRBD1. CDR1 and CDR2 (germline): MRHNA, SNTAGT. CDR3 length equals 14 residues. V lost 6 bases and J lost 7; bases outside the gene matches: 8. CDR3: CASRQGGRGEKLFF. In DNA form, the CDR3 reads TGTGCCAGCAGGCAGGGGGGTCGCGGTGAAAAACTGTTTTTT.

The CDR3 sequence: CASSFDSDQPQHF. The CDR3 nucleotides are TGTGCCAGCAGCTTTGACAGTGATCAGCCCCAGCATTTT. The chain uses TRBV7-2 and TRBJ1-5, with a weak D call TRBD1 (5 bases). Germline V gene sequence: CDR1 SGHTA, CDR2 FQGNSA. Deletions cut 3 bases from V and 5 bases from J, with 8 bases between. The CDR3 loop spans 13 amino acids.

The chain has TRBV25-1 and TRBJ1-1; 8 nucleotides agree with TRBD1. V dropped 3 bases and J dropped 1; count of bases not matched to a gene: 13. Germline loops: CDR1 MGHDK, CDR2 SYGVNS. The CDR3 totals 18 residues. In DNA form, the CDR3 reads TGTGCCAGCAGTGATTCCGGGACAGGAAAGGGGAAGAACACTGAAGCTTTCTTT. Protein product: CASSDSGTGKGKNTEAFF.

This sequence joins TRBV10-3 and TRBJ1-1; TRBD1 might be the D (6 bases). V dropped 8 bases and J dropped 6 bases, with 13 bases sitting between them. The germline V gene encodes CDR1 ENHRY and CDR2 SYGVKD. CDR3 length equals 12 residues. CDR3 DNA: TGTGCCATCGCCTTGGGGGGCTCTGAAGCTTTCTTT. Amino acid sequence: CAIALGGSEAFF.

The V gene is TRBV5-4, the J gene TRBJ1-1, with 8 bases identical to TRBD1. From germline, CDR1 is SGHNT and CDR2 YYREEE (reference sequence). The ends lost 7 bases at V and 0 bases at J; junction bases unmatched: 8. The CDR3 spans 15 residues. The CDR3 region is CASVPQGQVNTEAFF. CDR3 nucleotide sequence: TGTGCCAGCGTGCCCCAGGGACAGGTGAACACTGAAGCTTTCTTT.

The rearrangement uses TRBV6-5 and TRBJ1-6; TRBD1 might be the D (6 bases). Trimming stripped 6 bases from V and 7 bases from J, with 16 bases between. The CDR3 length is 15 residues. Germline CDR1 is MNHEY and CDR2 is SVGAGI. CDR3 sequence (DNA): TGTGCCAGCAGCCAACGGGCACAGGGAAATTCACCCCTCCACTTT. Protein product: CASSQRAQGNSPLHF.

J is TRBJ1-1 and V is TRBV29-1; tentative D call: TRBD1 (5 bases). The CDR3 is 13 amino acids. Germline-derived CDR1 and CDR2 are SQVTM and ANQGSEA. CDR3 coding DNA: TGCAGTGGGAGCTTGGGGGGTGACAGTAAAGCTTTCTTT. Its translation is CSGSLGGDSKAFF.

The chain employs TRBV2 and TRBJ1-5; D is unresolved. Per the germline V gene, CDR1 is SNHLY and CDR2 is FYNNEI. CDR3 length: 13 residues. The V end was cut by 8 bases, the J end by 0 bases, with 8 bases between. Here the CDR3 reads CASSEYSNQPQHF. CDR3 in DNA: TGTGCCAGCTCTGAATATAGCAATCAGCCCCAGCATTTT.

This chain links TRBV7-3 with TRBJ2-1; 10 bases match TRBD2. The CDR3 has 13 amino acids. Germline CDR1 reads SGHTA; CDR2 reads FQGTGA. Unmatched junction bases numbered 3, after V lost 4 bases and J lost 9 bases. CDR3 sequence: CASSSTSGTEQFF. The CDR3 bases are TGTGCCAGCAGCTCAACTAGCGGGACTGAGCAGTTCTTC.

The chain links TRBV3-1 (or the pseudogene TRBV3-2) to TRBJ2-3; D not resolved. Looked up from germline, CDR1 is LGHDT and CDR2 is YNNKEL (reference sequence). Trimming shortened V by 0 bases and J by 3 bases, and 7 bases separated the two germline ends. This CDR3 spans 14 amino acids. The CDR3 nucleotides are TGTGCCAGCAGCCAAGATGACACAACAGATACGCAGTATTTT. This gives the protein CASSQDDTTDTQYF.

The chain links TRBV4-3 to TRBJ2-1, with TRBD2 as a possible D gene (6 bases). This CDR3 is 14 amino acids long. CDR1 and CDR2 from the germline V gene are LGHNA and YSLEER. The germline V and J ends were trimmed by 1 base and 8 bases, with 12 bases remaining between them. CDR3 protein: CASSQVTRIDEQFF. The CDR3, as DNA: TGCGCCAGCAGCCAAGTGACTAGAATAGATGAGCAGTTCTTC.